Listed below are T cell receptor beta chains from one sample, sequenced in a study of cytomegalovirus exposure and HLA in healthy donors. Profiling relied on immunoSEQ multiplex PCR, and the TCRdb table lists in-frame clones only, not all of them. The sample lists more than 90,000 clones, about 81% occurring once. Sequencing was performed on PBMCs. The source is a middle-aged woman in good health and CMV-seronegative. CDR3s include the opening cysteine and the closing phenylalanine or tryptophan. D genes are given only for firm matches. Size tells how often a clone was seen (once, few, many) or the class of an expanded clone, and some rows leave it out.

abundance,j_gene,v_gene,d_gene,CDR3nt,CDR3aa
NA,TRBJ2-2,TRBV7-6,TRBD2,TGTGCCAGCAGCTTACTAGCGGGAGGATTAACCGGGGAGCTGTTTTTT,CASSLLAGGLTGELFF
once,TRBJ1-2,TRBV9,TRBD1,TGTGCCAGCGGCGGCCCCCACGGACAGGGCGACTATGGCTACACCTTC,CASGGPHGQGDYGYTF
NA,TRBJ1-1,TRBV6-1,NA,TGTGCCAGCAGTGCGGACAGGAACACTGAAGCTTTCTTT,CASSADRNTEAFF
NA,TRBJ2-1,TRBV4-2,NA,TGTGCCAGCAGCCTGGGCGAAAGGGGGGGCGAGCAGTTCTTC,CASSLGERGGEQFF
NA,TRBJ2-3,TRBV5-4,NA,TGTGCCAGCAGCTTGGGGACTACCTCAGATACGCAGTATTTT,CASSLGTTSDTQYF
NA,TRBJ1-5,TRBV5-5,TRBD1,TGTGCCAGCAGCTTAAATCCCGACAGGGGTTATCAGCCCCAGCATTTT,CASSLNPDRGYQPQHF
NA,TRBJ2-2,TRBV7-3,TRBD1,TGTGCCAGCAGCTTAACGGGGACAGCGTCGAACACCGGGGAGCTGTTTTTT,CASSLTGTASNTGELFF
NA,TRBJ2-2,TRBV7-9,NA,TGTGCCAGCAGCCCACCGGGACTTAACACCGGGGAGCTGTTTTTT,CASSPPGLNTGELFF
once,TRBJ2-7,TRBV28,NA,TGTGCCAGCAGTTTATACGAGGATTCCTACGAGCAGTACTTC,CASSLYEDSYEQYF
few,TRBJ1-1,TRBV5-1,TRBD1,TGCGCCAGCAGCCGTGGACAGGGCACTGAAGCTTTCTTT,CASSRGQGTEAFF
NA,TRBJ1-2,TRBV19,NA,TGTGCCACCAATCCCGGGGGATGGGGCTACACCTTC,CATNPGGWGYTF
NA,TRBJ2-5,TRBV28,TRBD2,TGTGCCAGCACCCCTGGCGGGAGGAGGGAGACCCAGTACTTC,CASTPGGRRETQYF
once,TRBJ2-7,TRBV10-2,NA,TGCGCCAGCAGTGATATAGTCGAGCAGTACTTC,CASSDIVEQYF
once,TRBJ2-3,TRBV25-1,NA,TGTGCCAGCAGTTTCTCCTTAGCAGATACGCAGTATTTT,CASSFSLADTQYF
NA,TRBJ1-1,TRBV11-2,NA,TGTGCCAGCAGCTTGGCCCTGACAGTAAGAGCTTTCTTT,CASSLALTVRAFF
NA,TRBJ2-7,TRBV28,TRBD2,TGTGCCAGCAGTTTAGCTAGCGGGAGGGCCGTAGAGGTCTACGAGCAGTACTTC,CASSLASGRAVEVYEQYF
few,TRBJ2-6,TRBV4-3,NA,TGCGCCAGCAGCCAAGATCCCCCCGCGCCGTATTCTGGGGCCAACGTCCTGACTTTC,CASSQDPPAPYSGANVLTF
few,TRBJ2-2,TRBV5-4,NA,TGTGCCAGCAGCTGGGGAGCGGGGGAGCTGTTTTTT,CASSWGAGELFF
few,TRBJ2-7,TRBV7-7,NA,TGTGCTAGCAGCTCCCGACAGCGCTACGAGCAGTACTTC,CASSSRQRYEQYF
NA,TRBJ1-2,TRBV27,TRBD1,TGTGCCAGCGGGGTAAGACAGGGGGCAAGTGGCTACACCTTC,CASGVRQGASGYTF
NA,TRBJ1-1,TRBV6-4,NA,TGTGCCAGCAGTGCTAACCGTGGGGGGTTCACTGAAGCTTTCTTT,CASSANRGGFTEAFF
few,TRBJ2-1,TRBV6-4,TRBD2,TGTGCCAGCAGTGAGGCTAGCGGGAGTGAGCATGAGCAGTTCTTC,CASSEASGSEHEQFF
NA,TRBJ2-1,TRBV7-9,TRBD2,TGTGCCAGCAGCAAGACCCCCTGGCGGGAGGATGACAATGAGCAGTTCTTC,CASSKTPWREDDNEQFF